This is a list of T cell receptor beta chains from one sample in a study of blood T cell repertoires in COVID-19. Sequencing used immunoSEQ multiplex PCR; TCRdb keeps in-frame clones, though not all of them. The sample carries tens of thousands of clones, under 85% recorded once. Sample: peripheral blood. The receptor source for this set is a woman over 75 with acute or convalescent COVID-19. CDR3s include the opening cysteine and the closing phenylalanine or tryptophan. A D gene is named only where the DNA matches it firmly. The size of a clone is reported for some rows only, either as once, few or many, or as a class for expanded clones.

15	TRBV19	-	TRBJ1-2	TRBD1	TGTGCCGGAAGACAGGGGGCCGAGTCAGCCTATGGCTACACCTTC	CAGRQGAESAYGYTF
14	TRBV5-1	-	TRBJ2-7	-	TGCGCCAGCAGCTTGGAGGTAGCAGGGAACGAGCAGTACTTC	CASSLEVAGNEQYF
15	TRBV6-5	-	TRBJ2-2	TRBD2	TGTGCCAGCAGCCCGAGGGAGGGCTACACCGGGGAGCTGTTTTTT	CASSPREGYTGELFF
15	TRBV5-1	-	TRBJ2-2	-	TGCGCCAGCAGGCCCCCAGGGCTCGACACCGGGGAGCTGTTTTTT	CASRPPGLDTGELFF
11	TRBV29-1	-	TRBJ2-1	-	TGCAGTCTACAGGGATACAATGAGCAGTTCTTC	CSLQGYNEQFF
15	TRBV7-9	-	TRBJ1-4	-	TGTGCCAGCAGCTTAGGACAGGCAACTAATGAAAAACTGTTTTTT	CASSLGQATNEKLFF
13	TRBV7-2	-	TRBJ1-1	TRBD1	TGTGCCAGCAGCGATAACAGGGGGCGCGGAGCTTTCTTT	CASSDNRGRGAFF
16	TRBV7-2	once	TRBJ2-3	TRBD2	TGTGCCAGCAGCCTACCTAGCGGGCGAGGGGGAGATACGCAGTATTTT	CASSLPSGRGGDTQYF
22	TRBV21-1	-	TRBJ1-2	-	TGTGCCAGCAGCAAAACAGGGGGCAAAAACCCTGCTTTATGGGGCAAAAACTATGGCTACACCTTC	CASSKTGGKNPALWGKNYGYTF
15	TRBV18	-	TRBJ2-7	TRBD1	TGTGCCAGCTCACCACCTCCGGACAGGCCCTACGAGCAGTACTTC	CASSPPPDRPYEQYF
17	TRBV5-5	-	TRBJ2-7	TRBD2	TGTGCCAGCAGCCTGGAAGGTCAGGCGGGAGAAACCTACGAGCAGTACTTC	CASSLEGQAGETYEQYF
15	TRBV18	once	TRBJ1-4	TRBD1	TGTGCCAGCTCACTGGGACAGGGCCAACTTTGGTCTCTGTTTTTT	CASSLGQGQLWSLFF
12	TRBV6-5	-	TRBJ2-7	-	TGTGCCAGCAGTTACGCGGGTAAAGAGCAGTACTTC	CASSYAGKEQYF
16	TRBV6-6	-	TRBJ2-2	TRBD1	TGTGCCAGCAGTTACGTGGGACAGCAAATCGGAGGGGAGCTGTTTTTT	CASSYVGQQIGGELFF
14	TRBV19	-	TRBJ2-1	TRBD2	TGTGCCAGTAGTATTAGCGGGAGCTGGGGTGAGCAGTTCTTC	CASSISGSWGEQFF
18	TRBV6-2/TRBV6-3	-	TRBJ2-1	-	TGTGCCAGCAGTTACCCGCTTACAGGGTTGGGGGACTACAATGAGCAGTTCTTC	CASSYPLTGLGDYNEQFF
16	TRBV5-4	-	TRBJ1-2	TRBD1	TGTGCCAGCAGCGTGACAGGGGCGGCTTCCGGATTCGGCTACACCTTC	CASSVTGAASGFGYTF
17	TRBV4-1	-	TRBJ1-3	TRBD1	TGCGCCAGCAGCCCGGACGACAGGGGCAACTTCGGAAACACCATATATTTT	CASSPDDRGNFGNTIYF
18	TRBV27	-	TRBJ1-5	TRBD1	TGTGCCAGCAGTTTATGGGGACAGGGGGCGCGAAGCAATCAGCCCCAGCATTTT	CASSLWGQGARSNQPQHF
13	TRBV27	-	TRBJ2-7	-	TGTGCCAGCAGTTCGGTCGGTGTCTACGAGCAGTACTTC	CASSSVGVYEQYF
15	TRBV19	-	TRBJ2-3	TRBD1	TGTGCCAGTAGTAGGGGACAGGTACTCACAGATACGCAGTATTTT	CASSRGQVLTDTQYF
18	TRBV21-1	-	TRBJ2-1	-	TGTGCCAGCAGCAAAGTTAGGACTAGCGGGAGGAAATACAATGAGCAGTTCTTC	CASSKVRTSGRKYNEQFF
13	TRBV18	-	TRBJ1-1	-	TGTGCCAGCTCGCTACAGGGCACGTCTGAAGCTTTCTTT	CASSLQGTSEAFF
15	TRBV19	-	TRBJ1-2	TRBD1	TGTGCCAGTAGTTCGGGACAGAAGACTAACTATGGCTACACCTTC	CASSSGQKTNYGYTF
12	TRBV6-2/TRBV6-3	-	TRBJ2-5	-	TGTGCCAGCAGCTCCGGGGGTGAGACCCAGTACTTC	CASSSGGETQYF
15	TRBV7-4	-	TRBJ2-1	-	TGTGCCAGCAGCTTAACCAGGGAAACTCTCAATGAGCAGTTCTTC	CASSLTRETLNEQFF
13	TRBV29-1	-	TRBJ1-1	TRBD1	TGCAGCGTTGTACTGGACAGGGCCGCTGAAGCTTTCTTT	CSVVLDRAAEAFF
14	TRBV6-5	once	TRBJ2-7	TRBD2	TGTGCCAGCATAGGGAGCGGGAGCTCCTACGAGCAGTACTTC	CASIGSGSSYEQYF
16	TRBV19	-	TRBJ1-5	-	TGTGCCAGTAGTACACGGACACAGGGTTCGGGTCAGCCCCAGCATTTT	CASSTRTQGSGQPQHF
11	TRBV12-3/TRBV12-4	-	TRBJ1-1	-	TGTGCCAGCAGACAGCTCACTGAAGCTTTCTTT	CASRQLTEAFF
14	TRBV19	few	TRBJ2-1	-	TGTGCCAGTAGCTTGACTATCTCCTACAATGAGCAGTTCTTC	CASSLTISYNEQFF
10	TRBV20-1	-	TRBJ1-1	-	TGCAGTGCTAGAGATCTTGAAGCTTTCTTT	CSARDLEAFF
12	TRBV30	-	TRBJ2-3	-	TGTGCCTGGAGGGAGAAAATGGATGTGCAGTATTTT	CAWREKMDVQYF
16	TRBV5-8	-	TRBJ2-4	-	TGTGCCAGCAGCTTCAAAGGGGCCTTAGCCAAAAACATTCAGTACTTC	CASSFKGALAKNIQYF
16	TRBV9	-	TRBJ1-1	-	TGTGCCAGCAGCGAAAGTCTCGGGCTCTCTAGCGGGGAAGCTTTCTTT	CASSESLGLSSGEAFF
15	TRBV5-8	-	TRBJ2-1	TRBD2	TGTGCCAGCAGCCCCGGGACTAGAAGCCTCGGGGAGCAGTTCTTC	CASSPGTRSLGEQFF
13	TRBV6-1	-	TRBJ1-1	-	TGTGCCAGCAGTGAGAGAGGTGATACTGAAGCTTTCTTT	CASSERGDTEAFF
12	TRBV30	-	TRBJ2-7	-	TGTGCCTGGAAAAGGGGCTCCTACGAGCAGTACTTC	CAWKRGSYEQYF
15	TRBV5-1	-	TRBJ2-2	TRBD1	TGCGCCAGCAGCCCGGGACAGGGCGGTCCCGGGGAGCTGTTTTTT	CASSPGQGGPGELFF
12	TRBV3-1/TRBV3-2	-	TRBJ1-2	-	TGTGCCAGCAGCCAACCGGGATATGGCTACACCTTC	CASSQPGYGYTF
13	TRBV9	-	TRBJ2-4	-	TGTGCCAGCAGCGTGGACTATCAAAACATTCAGTACTTC	CASSVDYQNIQYF
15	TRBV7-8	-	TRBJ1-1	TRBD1	TGTGCCAGCAGCTTAGCAGGGACAGAGGGAACTGAAGCTTTCTTT	CASSLAGTEGTEAFF
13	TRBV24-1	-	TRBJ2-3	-	TGTGCCACCAGTGCTCCTAGAGCAGATACGCAGTATTTT	CATSAPRADTQYF
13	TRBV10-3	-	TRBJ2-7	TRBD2	TGTGCCATCAGCGGTAGCGGGAGACACGAGCAGTACTTC	CAISGSGRHEQYF
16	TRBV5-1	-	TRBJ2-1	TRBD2	TGCGCCAGCAGCCACCCGACTAGCGGGGGTTACAATGAGCAGTTCTTC	CASSHPTSGGYNEQFF
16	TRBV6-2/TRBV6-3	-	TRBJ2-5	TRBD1	TGTGCCAGCAGTCAACTCGGGGACAGGGTAGGGGAGACCCAGTACTTC	CASSQLGDRVGETQYF
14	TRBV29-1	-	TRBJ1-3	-	TGCAGCGTTGCGAGGCAGGGCAGGGAGGACACCATATATTTT	CSVARQGREDTIYF
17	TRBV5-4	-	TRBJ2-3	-	TGTGCCAGCAGCTTGGGAGGAAGGCGGGACGGCACAGATACGCAGTATTTT	CASSLGGRRDGTDTQYF
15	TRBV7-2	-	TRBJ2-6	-	TGTGCCAGCAGCTTAGGAGGGACTGGGGCCAACGTCCTGACTTTC	CASSLGGTGANVLTF
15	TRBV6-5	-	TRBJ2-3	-	TGTGCCAGCAGGCTCGGGTACAGGGACACAGATACGCAGTATTTT	CASRLGYRDTDTQYF
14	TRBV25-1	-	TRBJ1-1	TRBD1	TGTGCCAGCTTACCTACAGGGGGCGTGAATGAAGCTTTCTTT	CASLPTGGVNEAFF